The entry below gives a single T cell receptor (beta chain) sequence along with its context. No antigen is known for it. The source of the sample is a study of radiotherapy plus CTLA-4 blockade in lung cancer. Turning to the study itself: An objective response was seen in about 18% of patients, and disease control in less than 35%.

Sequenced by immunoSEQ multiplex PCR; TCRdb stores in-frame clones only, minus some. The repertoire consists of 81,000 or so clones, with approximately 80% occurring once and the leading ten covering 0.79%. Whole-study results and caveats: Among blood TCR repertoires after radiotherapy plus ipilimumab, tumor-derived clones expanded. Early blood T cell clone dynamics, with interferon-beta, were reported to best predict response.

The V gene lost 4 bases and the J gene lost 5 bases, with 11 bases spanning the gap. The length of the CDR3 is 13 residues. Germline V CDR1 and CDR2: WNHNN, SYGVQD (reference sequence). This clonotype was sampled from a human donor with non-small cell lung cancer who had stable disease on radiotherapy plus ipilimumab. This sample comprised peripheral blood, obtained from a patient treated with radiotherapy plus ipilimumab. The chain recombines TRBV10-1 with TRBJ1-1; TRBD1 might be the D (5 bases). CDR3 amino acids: CASSARGVTEAFF. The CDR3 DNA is TGCGCCAGCAGTGCACGGGGGGTGACTGAAGCTTTCTTT.